One and the same sample provided the 15 T cell receptor beta chains below, sequenced in a study of identical twins. In TCRdb, the 5' RACE reads were re-called with MiXCR into one record per CDR3 protein. Among under 1 million distinct CDR3 sequences listed, roughly an eighth were seen once. The same specimen was also included in a second study, on yellow fever vaccine responses in identical twins.

The sequenced material came from PBMCs. These receptors originate from a young woman in good health.

V gene TRBV2 combines with J gene TRBJ2-3; 11 positions agree with TRBD2. CDR1 and CDR2 (germline): SNHLY, FYNNEI. The CDR3 contains 18 residues. V trimming: 6 bases; J trimming: 0 bases; junction bases outside the gene matches: 11. In DNA form, the CDR3 reads TGTGCCAGCAGAAACCCCGGGACTAGCGGCGCTAGCACAGATACGCAGTATTTT. It yields the protein CASRNPGTSGASTDTQYF. Full variable domain (missing parts from reference TRBV2 and TRBJ2-3): EPEVTQTPSHQVTQMGQEVILRCVPISNHLYFYWYRQILGQKVEFLVSFYNNEISEKSEIFDDQFSVERPDGSNFTLKIRSTKLEDSAMYFCASRNPGTSGASTDTQYFGPGTRLTVL.

This clonotype was detected a few times. This chain connects TRBV7-2 to TRBJ2-1; 10 bases agree with TRBD2. The CDR3 has 16 residues. With 0 bases clipped from V and 6 bases from J, the junction kept 5 bases outside the gene matches. The germline gives CDR1 SGHTA, CDR2 FQGNSA. In nucleotides, the CDR3 is TGTGCCAGCAGCTTAGCCCGACTAGCGGGCCGCAATGAGCAGTTCTTC. Protein: CASSLARLAGRNEQFF.

This chain uses TRBV19 with TRBJ2-6, with 9 bases identical to TRBD1. This CDR3 region has 18 residues. The germline CDR1 and CDR2 sequences are LNHDA and SQIVND (reference sequence). With 3 bases clipped from V and 4 bases from J, the junction kept 10 bases outside the gene matches. The DNA of the CDR3 is TGTGCCAGTAGTATGGCCGGGACAGGGCCTAAGGGGGCCAACGTCCTGACTTTC. This translates into CASSMAGTGPKGANVLTF.

This sequence joins TRBV18 and TRBJ1-6; no clear D gene. The V gene's germline CDR1 is KGHSH and CDR2 LQKENI. V lost 2 bases, J lost 7 bases, and 6 bases lay in between. The CDR3 is 13 amino acids. The CDR3 here is CASSPGKNSPLHF. The DNA for the CDR3 is TGTGCCAGCTCACCAGGGAAAAATTCACCCCTCCACTTT.

Ten or more counts support this clonotype. This chain uses TRBV12-3 or TRBV12-4 with TRBJ1-2, with D maybe TRBD1 (6 bases). Trimming shortened V by 6 bases and J by 5 bases, and 19 bases separated the two germline ends. This CDR3 has 15 residues. CDR3: CASRPSGAFFYGYTF. The CDR3 DNA is TGTGCCAGCAGACCCTCGGGGGCTTTTTTTTATGGCTACACCTTC.

This clonotype was observed at least ten times. The rearrangement joins TRBV5-1 to TRBJ1-2, with D possibly matching TRBD1 (6 bases). Germline V gives CDR1 SGHRS, CDR2 YFSETQ. This CDR3 region has 12 residues. V was clipped by 2 bases and J by 5 bases, with 7 bases between them. The CDR3 sequence: CASSFGQYGYTF. In nucleotides, the CDR3 is TGCGCCAGCAGCTTTGGACAGTATGGCTACACCTTC.

Only a few counts were recorded for this clonotype. The chain is built from TRBV24-1 and TRBJ2-2; D ambiguous. The CDR3 runs to 12 residues. CDR1 is KGHDR, CDR2 SFDVKD, per germline. V was pared by 5 bases and J by 7 bases, with 7 bases between. The CDR3 bases are TGTGCCACCAGTGCCCCGAACGGGGAGCTGTTTTTT. Translation: CATSAPNGELFF.

The V call is TRBV12-3 or TRBV12-4, the J call TRBJ2-1; 11 nucleotides line up with TRBD2. This CDR3 has 17 residues. Trimming took 7 bases from V and 0 from J; bases not matched to a gene: 8. CDR3: CASTPGGLAGSYNEQFF. The CDR3 DNA is TGTGCCAGCACCCCGGGAGGACTAGCGGGCTCCTACAATGAGCAGTTCTTC.

The gene calls are TRBV12-3 or TRBV12-4 and TRBJ2-3; a weak D match, TRBD2 (5 bases). This CDR3 is built from 16 residues. The V and J ends lost 3 bases and 0 bases respectively, with 13 bases between them. CDR3 protein: CASSLRADYSTDTQYF. As DNA, the CDR3 is TGTGCCAGCAGTTTGAGGGCAGATTATAGCACAGATACGCAGTATTTT.

V gene TRBV11-2 combines with J gene TRBJ2-3; a possible D gene is TRBD2 (6 bases). The CDR3 extends over 15 amino acids. V lost 6 bases and J 2 bases, leaving 15 bases between the germline ends. Germline V gene data show CDR1 as SGHAT and CDR2 as FQNNGV. CDR3 residues: CASRPGGSNTDTQYF. As DNA, the CDR3 is TGTGCCAGCAGACCAGGAGGGAGTAACACAGATACGCAGTATTTT.

This clonotype was found a few times. This sequence joins TRBV10-3 and TRBJ1-1; D is ambiguous. Trimming left V 3 bases short and J 3 bases short, with 8 bases between. Germline V gene lookup returns CDR1 ENHRY and CDR2 SYGVKD. CDR3 length: 13 amino acids. The chain's CDR3 is CAISDRPDTEAFF. In DNA form, the CDR3 reads TGTGCCATCAGTGACCGTCCGGACACTGAAGCTTTCTTT.

The chain combines TRBV19 with TRBJ2-3; the D gene is possibly TRBD2 (5 bases). Germline CDR1 and CDR2: LNHDA and SQIVND (reference sequence). The ends were cut back, 3 bases at V and 2 bases at J, with 15 bases in the middle. This CDR3 comprises 16 residues. The CDR3 loop reads CASSISEGWNTDTQYF. The CDR3 coding sequence is TGTGCCAGTAGTATTTCTGAGGGATGGAACACAGATACGCAGTATTTT.

The CDR3 protein is CASSTPYGGLNGYTF. The CDR3 DNA reads as TGTGCCAGCAGTACCCCTTATGGGGGATTGAATGGCTACACCTTC. The chain links TRBV6-1 to TRBJ1-2, with D possibly being TRBD1 (5 bases). The germline CDR1 and CDR2 sequences are MNHNS and SASEGT. V lost 5 bases to trimming and J lost 6 bases, with 19 bases between them. This CDR3 region has 15 residues.

The chain has TRBV6-1 and TRBJ2-3, with 8 bases identical to TRBD1. CDR3 size: 20 residues. Germline CDR1 reads MNHNS; CDR2 reads SASEGT. V was pared by 4 bases and J by 2 bases, with 20 bases of the junction left unmatched. The CDR3 loop is CASSVRQGTFGTLLTDTQYF. The CDR3, as DNA: TGTGCCAGCAGTGTCCGACAGGGGACGTTTGGGACTCTTCTCACAGATACGCAGTATTTT.

The J gene is TRBJ2-3, the V gene TRBV7-9; D unclear. Germline V gene lookup returns CDR1 SEHNR and CDR2 FQNEAQ (reference sequence). This CDR3 has 15 residues. V was trimmed by 4 bases and J by 0 bases, leaving 11 bases between them. The CDR3 here is CASSSPVSSTDTQYF. The CDR3 bases are TGTGCCAGCAGCTCCCCCGTGTCAAGCACAGATACGCAGTATTTT. Filled out from reference TRBV7-9 and TRBJ2-3, the complete variable domain reads DTGVSQNPRHKITKRGQNVTFRCDPISEHNRLYWYRQTLGQGPEFLTYFQNEAQLEKSRLLSDRFSAERPKGSFSTLEIQRTEQGDSAMYLCASSSPVSSTDTQYFGPGTRLTVL.